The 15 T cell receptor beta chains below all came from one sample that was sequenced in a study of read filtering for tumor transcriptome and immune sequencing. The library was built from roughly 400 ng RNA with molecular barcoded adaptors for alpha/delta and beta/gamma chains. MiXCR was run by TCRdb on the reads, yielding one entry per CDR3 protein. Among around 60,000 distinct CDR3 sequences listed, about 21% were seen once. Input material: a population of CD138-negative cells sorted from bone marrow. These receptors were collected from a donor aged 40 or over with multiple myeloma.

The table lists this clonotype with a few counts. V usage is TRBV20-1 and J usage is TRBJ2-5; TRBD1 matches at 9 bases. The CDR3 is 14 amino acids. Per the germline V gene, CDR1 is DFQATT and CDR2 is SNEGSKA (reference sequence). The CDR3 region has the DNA TGCACCTTTAGGTCCCAGGACAGGGGAGAGACCCAGTACTTC. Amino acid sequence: CTFRSQDRGETQYF.

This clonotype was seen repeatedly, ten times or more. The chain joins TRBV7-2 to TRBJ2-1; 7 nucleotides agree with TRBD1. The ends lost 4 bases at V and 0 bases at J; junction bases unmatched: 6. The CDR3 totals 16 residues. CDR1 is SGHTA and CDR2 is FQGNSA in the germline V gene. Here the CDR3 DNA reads TGTGCCAGCAGCTCACAGGGGTCCCTCTCCTACAATGAGCAGTTCTTC. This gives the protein CASSSQGSLSYNEQFF. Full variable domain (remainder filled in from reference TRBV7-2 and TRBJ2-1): GAGVSQSPSNKVTEKGKDVELRCDPISGHTALYWYRQSLGQGLEFLIYFQGNSAPDKSGLPSDRFSAERTGGSVSTLTIQRTQQEDSAVYLCASSSQGSLSYNEQFFGPGTRLTVL.

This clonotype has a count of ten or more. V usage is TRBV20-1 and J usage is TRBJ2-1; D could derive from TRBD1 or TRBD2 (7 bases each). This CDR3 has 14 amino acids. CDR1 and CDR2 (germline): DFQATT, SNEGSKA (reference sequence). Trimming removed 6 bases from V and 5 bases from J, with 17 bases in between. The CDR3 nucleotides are TGCAGTGCCTCAGGGGGGGGCAAGAACAATGAGCAGTTCTTC. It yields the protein CSASGGGKNNEQFF.

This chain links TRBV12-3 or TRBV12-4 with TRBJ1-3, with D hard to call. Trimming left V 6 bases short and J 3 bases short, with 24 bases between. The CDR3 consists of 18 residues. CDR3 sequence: CASSYGNSLPLFGNTIYF. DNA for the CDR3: TGTGCCAGCAGCTACGGGAACAGTTTACCCCTTTTTGGAAACACCATATATTTT.

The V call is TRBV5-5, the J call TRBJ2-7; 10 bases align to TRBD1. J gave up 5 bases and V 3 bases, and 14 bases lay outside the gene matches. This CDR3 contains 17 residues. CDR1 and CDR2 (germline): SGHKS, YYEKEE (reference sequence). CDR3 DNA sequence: TGTGCCAGCAGCTCCTCCGGTGGGACAGGGGAACGGAACGAGCAGTACTTC. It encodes CASSSSGGTGERNEQYF. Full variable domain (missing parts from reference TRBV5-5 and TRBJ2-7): DAGVTQSPTHLIKTRGQQVTLRCSPISGHKSVSWYQQVLGQGPQFIFQYYEKEERGRGNFPDRFSARQFPNYSSELNVNALLLGDSALYLCASSSSGGTGERNEQYFGPGTRLTVT.

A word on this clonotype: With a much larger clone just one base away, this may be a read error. Here the CDR3 reads CASKKDPPYNEQFF. The CDR3 coding sequence is TGTGCCAGTAAAAAGGACCCCCCCTACAATGAGCAGTTCTTC. J is TRBJ2-1 and V is TRBV19; D call uncertain. Germline V gene sequence: CDR1 LNHDA, CDR2 SQIVND (reference sequence). CDR3 length: 14 residues. Trimming took off 7 bases at V and 2 bases at J, with 12 bases between the two ends.

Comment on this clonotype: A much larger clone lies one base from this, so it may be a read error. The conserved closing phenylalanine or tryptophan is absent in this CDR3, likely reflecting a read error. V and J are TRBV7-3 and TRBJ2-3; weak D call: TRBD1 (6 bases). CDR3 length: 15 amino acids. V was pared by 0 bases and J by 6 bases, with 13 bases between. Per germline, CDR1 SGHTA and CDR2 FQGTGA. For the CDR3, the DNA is TGTGCCAGCAGCTTAACCGGGGTCAGGGGTGATACGCAGTATTCT. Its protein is CASSLTGVRGDTQYS.

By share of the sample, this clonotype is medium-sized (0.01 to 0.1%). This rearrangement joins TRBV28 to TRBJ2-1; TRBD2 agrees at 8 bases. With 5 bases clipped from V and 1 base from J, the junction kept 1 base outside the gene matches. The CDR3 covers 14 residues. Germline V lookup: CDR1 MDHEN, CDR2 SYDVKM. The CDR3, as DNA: TGTGCCAGCAGTATAGCGGGATCCTACAATGAGCAGTTCTTC. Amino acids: CASSIAGSYNEQFF.

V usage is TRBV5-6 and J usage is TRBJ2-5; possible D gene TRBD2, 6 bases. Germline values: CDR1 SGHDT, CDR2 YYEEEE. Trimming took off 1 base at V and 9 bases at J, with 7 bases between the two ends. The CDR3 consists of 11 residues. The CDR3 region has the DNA TGTGCCAGCAGCTTGAGGGAGGCCCAGTACTTC. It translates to CASSLREAQYF.

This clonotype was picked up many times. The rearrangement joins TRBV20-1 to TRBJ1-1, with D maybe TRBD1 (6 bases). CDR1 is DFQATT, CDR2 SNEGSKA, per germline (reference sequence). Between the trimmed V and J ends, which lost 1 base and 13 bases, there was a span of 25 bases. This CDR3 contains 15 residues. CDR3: CSARGGAALFTLVFF. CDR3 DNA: TGCAGTGCTAGAGGGGGGGCAGCCTTATTTACCCTAGTTTTCTTT.

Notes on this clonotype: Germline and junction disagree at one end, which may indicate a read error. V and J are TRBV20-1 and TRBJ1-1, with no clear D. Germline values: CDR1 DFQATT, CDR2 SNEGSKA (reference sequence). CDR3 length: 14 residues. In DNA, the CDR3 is TGCAGTGCTAGAGATCAATCGCGGAACACTGGAGCTTTCTTT. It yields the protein CSARDQSRNTGAFF.

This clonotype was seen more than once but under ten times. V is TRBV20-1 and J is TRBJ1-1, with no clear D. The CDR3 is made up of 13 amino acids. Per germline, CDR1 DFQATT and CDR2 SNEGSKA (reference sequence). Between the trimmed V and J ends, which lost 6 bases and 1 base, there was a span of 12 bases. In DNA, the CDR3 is TGCAGTGCCCATCCCAAGGGGAACACTGAAGCTTTCTTT. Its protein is CSAHPKGNTEAFF.

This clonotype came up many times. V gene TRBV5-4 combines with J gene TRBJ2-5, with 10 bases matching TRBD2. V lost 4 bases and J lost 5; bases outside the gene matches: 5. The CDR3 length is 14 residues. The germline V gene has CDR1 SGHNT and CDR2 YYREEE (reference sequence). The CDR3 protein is CASSQRGGIETQYF. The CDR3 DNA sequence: TGTGCCAGCAGCCAGCGGGGGGGCATCGAGACCCAGTACTTC.

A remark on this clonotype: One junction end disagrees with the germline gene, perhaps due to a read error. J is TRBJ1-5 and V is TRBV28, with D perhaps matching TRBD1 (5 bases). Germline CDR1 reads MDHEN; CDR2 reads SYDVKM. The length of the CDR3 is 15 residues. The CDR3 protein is CASSFRQGPYQPQHF. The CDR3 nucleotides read TGTGCGAGCAGTTTTCGGCAGGGACCTTATCAGCCCCAGCATTTT. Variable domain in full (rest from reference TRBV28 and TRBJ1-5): DVKVTQSSRYLVKRTGEKVFLECVQDMDHENMFWYRQDPGLGLRLIYFSYDVKMKEKGDIPEGYSVSREKKERFSLILESASTNQTSMYLCASSFRQGPYQPQHFGDGTRLSIL.

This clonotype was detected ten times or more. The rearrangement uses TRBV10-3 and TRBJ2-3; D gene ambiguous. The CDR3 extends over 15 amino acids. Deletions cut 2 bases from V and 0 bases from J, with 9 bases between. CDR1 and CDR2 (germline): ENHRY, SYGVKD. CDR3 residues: CAISENGRSTDTQYF. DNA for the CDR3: TGTGCCATCAGTGAGAATGGACGTAGCACAGATACGCAGTATTTT.